The rows below give T cell receptor beta chains drawn from one sample of a study of blood T cells in healthy people across ages. Using its own MiXCR run on the 5' RACE reads, TCRdb lists one record per CDR3 protein. The table has just under 750,000 distinct CDR3 sequences, about a fifth seen once. The sample taken for sequencing was blood. These receptors came from a man in his 70s in good health. Each CDR3 is given with its conserved first and last residue. A D gene is named only where the DNA matches it firmly. Clone size is shown for a subset of rows, as once, few, many or a class of expanded clone.

V,J,length,D,size,DNA,CDR3
TRBV29-1,TRBJ2-7,13,TRBD2,few,TGCAGCGTTGTTCTCGGGGGGGGATACGAGCAGTACTTC,CSVVLGGGYEQYF
TRBV12-3/TRBV12-4,TRBJ1-1,14,.,.,TGTGCCAGCAACGCAGGGGTGTCGAAGACTGAAGCTTTCTTT,CASNAGVSKTEAFF
TRBV7-2,TRBJ2-3,14,.,few,TGTGCCAGCAGCTTAACCTTAGGGACAGATACGCAGTATTTT,CASSLTLGTDTQYF
TRBV21-1,TRBJ1-2,14,.,few,TGTGCCAGCAGCGCCCGGGACAGGGGAGATGGCTACACCTTC,CASSARDRGDGYTF
TRBV5-1,TRBJ2-1,17,TRBD2,few,TGCGCCAGCAGTTCCCAAGGGGGACTAGCCCCCTTGGATGAGCAGTTCTTC,CASSSQGGLAPLDEQFF
TRBV7-2,TRBJ1-1,16,TRBD1,.,TGTGCCAGCAGCACACACAGGGGGCGCGGAGCCACTGAAGCTTTCTTT,CASSTHRGRGATEAFF
TRBV3-1,TRBJ2-7,14,.,few,TGTGCCAGCAGCCAAAATGGGGCCAGCTACGAGCAGTACTTC,CASSQNGASYEQYF
TRBV12-5,TRBJ2-1,16,TRBD2,.,TGTGCTAGTGGTAAACAGCGGGAGGGTCTGAGGAATGAGCAGTTCTTC,CASGKQREGLRNEQFF
TRBV4-3,TRBJ1-2,16,TRBD1,.,TGCGCCAGCAGCCAAGGTTTTCTGGCACAGGGGGGCGGCTACACCTTC,CASSQGFLAQGGGYTF
TRBV6-6,TRBJ1-1,16,TRBD1,few,TGTGCCAGCAGTTACTCGAGGAACAGGGGAAATACTGAAGCTTTCTTT,CASSYSRNRGNTEAFF
TRBV20-1,TRBJ1-4,16,.,.,TGCAGTGCTAGATACGGTGGGGCTAATGCTAATGAAAAACTGTTTTTT,CSARYGGANANEKLFF
TRBV5-1,TRBJ2-3,15,.,.,TGCGCCAGCAGCTCCCTAGGGGGGAGCACAGATACGCAGTATTTT,CASSSLGGSTDTQYF
TRBV27,TRBJ1-5,15,TRBD1,.,TGTGCCAGCAGTTTTCGAGGGGGCGCGGGTCAGCCCCAGCATTTT,CASSFRGGAGQPQHF
TRBV14,TRBJ2-1,15,TRBD2,.,TGTGCCAGCAGCGACCCAGCGGGGCGTTACAATGAGCAGTTCTTC,CASSDPAGRYNEQFF
TRBV5-5,TRBJ2-7,14,TRBD1,few,TGTGCCAGCAGCCCCGGACAGGGTAGCTTCGAGCAGTACTTC,CASSPGQGSFEQYF
TRBV20-1,TRBJ2-1,14,.,once,TGCAGTGCTAGAGGACTGGCGGCGGACAATGAGCAGTTCTTC,CSARGLAADNEQFF
TRBV6-5,TRBJ1-1,13,.,many,TGTGCCAGCAGTTCCCGGGCCTTCTCTGAAGCTTTCTTT,CASSSRAFSEAFF
TRBV4-1,TRBJ1-2,15,.,few,TGCGCCAGCAGCCAAGATTATGCAGGGCACTATGGCTACACCTTC,CASSQDYAGHYGYTF
TRBV2,TRBJ2-1,14,TRBD1,few,TGTGCCAGCAGGAGACAGGGGCTTTACAATGAGCAGTTCTTC,CASRRQGLYNEQFF
TRBV7-2,TRBJ2-7,15,.,many,TGTGCCAGCAGCTTAGATGCGGGGCTAGGTTACGAGCAGTACTTC,CASSLDAGLGYEQYF
TRBV4-3,TRBJ1-5,16,.,few,TGCGCCAGCACCCCAAGGTGGGGGAATAGCAATCAGCCCCAGCATTTT,CASTPRWGNSNQPQHF
TRBV7-2,TRBJ2-1,14,.,.,TGTGCCAGCAGCTTAGTCGGAGGGGACCATGAGCAGTTCTTC,CASSLVGGDHEQFF
TRBV4-3,TRBJ2-3,17,.,few,TGCGCCAGCAGCCAAGATAGGGCAGCTAGCCTCACAGATACGCAGTATTTT,CASSQDRAASLTDTQYF
TRBV29-1,TRBJ2-7,12,.,few,TGCAGCGTTGGAGGGCAGGGTCACGAGCAGTACTTC,CSVGGQGHEQYF
TRBV5-8,TRBJ1-5,18,.,few,TGTGCCAGCAGCTTGGTGATCTTTGGGAGGGACTCCAATCAGCCCCAGCATTTT,CASSLVIFGRDSNQPQHF
TRBV6-1,TRBJ1-2,14,.,.,TGTGCCAGCAGTGAAGGGGGGGCCGACTATGGCTACACCTTC,CASSEGGADYGYTF
TRBV3-1,TRBJ2-4,14,TRBD1,.,TGTGCCAGCAGCCACGGGACAGGAGGGCGGATTCAGTACTTC,CASSHGTGGRIQYF
TRBV4-1,TRBJ2-3,18,TRBD2,many,TGCGCCAGCAGCCAAGATCTCCACGGGGGGGCCTTCACAGATACGCAGTATTTT,CASSQDLHGGAFTDTQYF
TRBV9,TRBJ2-1,14,.,many,TGTGCCAGCAGCGTGCAGAGCTCCTACAATGAGCAGTTCTTC,CASSVQSSYNEQFF
TRBV9,TRBJ2-1,15,.,few,TGTGCCAGCAGCGACAAAGCTACAACCTACAATGAGCAGTTCTTC,CASSDKATTYNEQFF
TRBV20-1,TRBJ2-5,16,TRBD2,.,TGCAGTGCTCCTTTGGCGGGAGGGTCGGCTATGGTGACCCAGTACTTC,CSAPLAGGSAMVTQYF
TRBV5-1,TRBJ2-4,18,.,few,TGCGCCAGCAGCTTGCGGGTAGCAGGGGTCGGGGCCAAAAACATTCAGTACTTC,CASSLRVAGVGAKNIQYF